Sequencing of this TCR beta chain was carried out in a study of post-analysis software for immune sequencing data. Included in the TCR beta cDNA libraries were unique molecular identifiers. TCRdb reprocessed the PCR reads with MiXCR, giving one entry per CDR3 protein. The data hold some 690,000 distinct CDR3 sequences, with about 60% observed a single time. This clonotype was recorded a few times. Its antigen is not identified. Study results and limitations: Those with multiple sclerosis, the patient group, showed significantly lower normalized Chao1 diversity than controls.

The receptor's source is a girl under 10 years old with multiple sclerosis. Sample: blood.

The CDR3 nucleotides are TGTGCCAGCAGCCGCATTATGACCAGCGCCTTAGAGACCCAGTACTTC. This encodes CASSRIMTSALETQYF. V and J are TRBV6-5 and TRBJ2-5; D is uncertain. Germline lookup yields CDR1 MNHEY and CDR2 SVGAGI. Trimming left V 6 bases short and J 4 bases short, with 21 bases between. This CDR3 has 16 amino acids.